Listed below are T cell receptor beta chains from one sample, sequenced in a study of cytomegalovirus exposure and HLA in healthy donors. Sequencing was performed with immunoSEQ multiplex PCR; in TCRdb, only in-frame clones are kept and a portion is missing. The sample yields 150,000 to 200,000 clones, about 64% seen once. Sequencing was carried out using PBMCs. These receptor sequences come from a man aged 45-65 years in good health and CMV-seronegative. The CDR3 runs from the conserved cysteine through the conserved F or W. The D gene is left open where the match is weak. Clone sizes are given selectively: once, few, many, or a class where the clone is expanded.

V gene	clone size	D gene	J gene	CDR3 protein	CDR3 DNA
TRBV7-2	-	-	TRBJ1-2	CASSHPTGTIYGYTF	TGTGCCAGCAGCCACCCGACTGGGACTATCTATGGCTACACCTTC
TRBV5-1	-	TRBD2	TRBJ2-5	CASSVQREYQETQYF	TGCGCCAGCAGTGTCCAGCGGGAGTACCAAGAGACCCAGTACTTC
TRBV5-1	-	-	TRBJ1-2	CASSSGASTNYGYTF	TGCGCCAGCAGCTCGGGAGCGAGTACTAACTATGGCTACACCTTC
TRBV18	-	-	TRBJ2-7	CASSPPQGTYEQYF	TGTGCCAGCTCACCCCCCCAGGGTACCTACGAGCAGTACTTC
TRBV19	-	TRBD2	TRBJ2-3	CASSITGGREDTQYF	TGTGCCAGTAGTATTACGGGGGGGAGGGAAGATACGCAGTATTTT
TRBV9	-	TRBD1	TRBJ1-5	CASHRRRDRGGQPQHF	TGTGCCAGCCACCGCAGGAGGGACAGGGGTGGTCAGCCCCAGCATTTT
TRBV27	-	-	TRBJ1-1	CASSYRGGTEAFF	TGTGCCAGCAGTTATAGGGGAGGGACTGAAGCTTTCTTT
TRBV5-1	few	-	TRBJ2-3	CASSSSLLSGSTDTQYF	TGCGCCAGCAGCTCTTCCCTTTTGTCCGGGAGCACAGATACGCAGTATTTT
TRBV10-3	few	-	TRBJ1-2	CAISEDINYGYTF	TGTGCCATCAGTGAGGACATCAACTATGGCTACACCTTC
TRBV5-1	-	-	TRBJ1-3	CASSLEGQISGNTIYF	TGCGCCAGCAGCTTGGAAGGACAGATCTCCGGAAACACCATATATTTT
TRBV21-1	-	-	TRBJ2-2	CASVRGATTGELFF	TGTGCCAGCGTCAGGGGGGCAACCACCGGGGAGCTGTTTTTT
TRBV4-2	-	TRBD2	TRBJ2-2	CASSQGGGGGATGELFF	TGTGCCAGCAGCCAAGGAGGAGGCGGGGGGGCCACCGGGGAGCTGTTTTTT
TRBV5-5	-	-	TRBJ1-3	CASSRDNLGGNTIYF	TGTGCCAGCAGCCGAGACAACCTCGGTGGAAACACCATATATTTT
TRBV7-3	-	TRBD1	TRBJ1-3	CASSSTPRGTGNTIYF	TGTGCCAGCAGCTCGACTCCCAGGGGGACTGGAAACACCATATATTTT
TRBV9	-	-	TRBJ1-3	CASSVAGQGGTGNTIYF	TGTGCCAGCAGCGTAGCGGGGCAGGGAGGCACTGGAAACACCATATATTTT
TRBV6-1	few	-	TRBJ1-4	CASSDGPGNEKLFF	TGTGCCAGCAGTGACGGGCCAGGGAATGAAAAACTGTTTTTT
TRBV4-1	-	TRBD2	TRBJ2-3	CASSQEAGGGTDTQYF	TGCGCCAGCAGCCAAGAGGCGGGGGGGGGCACAGATACGCAGTATTTT
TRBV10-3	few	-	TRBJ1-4	CAISDFGESGKLFF	TGTGCCATCAGTGATTTTGGGGAATCAGGGAAACTGTTTTTT
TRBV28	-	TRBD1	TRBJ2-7	CASSSHSQGARYEQYF	TGTGCCAGCAGTTCCCACTCACAGGGGGCGCGCTACGAGCAGTACTTC
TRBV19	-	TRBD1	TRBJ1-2	CASRSGQGYEGYTF	TGTGCCAGTAGATCGGGACAGGGGTATGAGGGCTACACCTTC
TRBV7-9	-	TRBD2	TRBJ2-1	CASSPPGLAGGEQFF	TGTGCCAGCAGCCCCCCGGGACTAGCGGGGGGTGAGCAGTTCTTC
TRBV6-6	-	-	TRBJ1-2	CASSSNGGRNYGYTF	TGTGCCAGCAGTTCCAACGGGGGGCGCAACTATGGCTACACCTTC
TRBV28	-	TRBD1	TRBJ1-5	CATHRQGNQPQHF	TGTGCCACCCACAGACAGGGTAATCAGCCCCAGCATTTT